This section outlines one T cell receptor (beta chain) sequence together with its context. There is no known antigen for this receptor. Base qualities are not recorded, but no much larger clone differs from it by a single base. The sample belongs to a study of T cell responses to AZD1222 COVID-19 vaccine (dated by TCRdb to about 2021). Describing the broader study: AZD1222 recipients with second doses at about 4 weeks or about 12 weeks were pooled, because spike-specific TCR depth and breadth did not differ between schedules. A total of 230 to 250 trial participants underwent TCR sequencing, of whom about 210 had received two doses of AZD1222 and roughly 26 had received two doses of the MenACWY control vaccine. Trial participants were enrolled by age into subgroups of 18-55, 56-69 and 70-plus years, and around 140, 26 and 57 TCR-sequenced participants, respectively, were included in these subgroups. Beyond this particular receptor, the publication reports: Conclusions about previously exposed vaccinees were limited because only a handful of AZD1222 recipients were SARS-CoV-2 seropositive at baseline. After two AZD1222 doses, both the breadth and the depth of spike-specific TCRs were significantly higher than at day 0 and than in MenACWY recipients. Because no day 14 peak-response samples were available, the repertoires could be characterized only after the peak T cell response. CD4 TCRs associated with the vaccine covered the entire spike protein, and the dominant responses were in regions 160-218 and 743-854. Participants were mostly white British and included more females than males, and it was suggested by the authors that clonal diversity may have been underestimated. The 56-69-year group was small, and its depth increase did not reach significance, likely because of low power. Reportedly, almost half of the unique spike-specific TCRs recognized epitopes lying outside the regions that are mutated in the B.1.351 and B.1.1.7 variants.

The CDR3 covers 16 residues, taking in both the cysteine and the phenylalanine. Left in the record is the CDR3 DNA by itself, 48 bases read in frame from the first base. From a lookup of the germline V gene, CDR1 and CDR2 are MNHEY and SVGAGI. Between the V and J ends, shortened by 0 bases and 0 bases respectively, the junction contains 12 bases. The CDR3 regions of human TCRbeta chains were subjected to immunosequencing. The authors' analysis ran thus. Repertoire TCRs were checked for matches against a reference library of SARS-CoV-2-specific TCRs that had been generated using the MIRA antigen-specificity platform. Breadth was defined as the fraction of unique TCRs that were SARS-CoV-2-associated. Depth was defined as the fraction of total T cells that were SARS-CoV-2-associated. Using the MIRA data, each spike-specific TCR was mapped to the spike region that the TCR reacts to and placed in a CD4 or CD8 class. Log10-transformed breadth and depth values were compared by one-way ANOVA with Sidak's multiple comparisons tests. Held by TCRdb, this immuneACCESS table contains in-frame sequences only and omits some clones. Under half of the omission traces to an unresolved V gene where checked; the cause of the rest is unknown. That table gives V, J and clone size, and the DNA gave D and trimming. The sample profile shows some 130,000 clones; about four fifths of them were found once. The ten largest account for roughly 4.3% of the sample.

In the paper's terms, the time point label means: baseline before first vaccination. The vaccinee samples were drawn from two UK trials, COV001 and COV002, one of which was a single-blind randomized controlled phase 2/3 trial testing AZD1222 (ChAdOx1 nCoV-19) in healthy adults. Trial participant PBMC samples were collected at day 0 and day 28 after the second dose for TCRbeta chain sequencing. The starting material was peripheral blood, obtained on day 0 of AZD1222 vaccination. Recombination linked TRBV6-5 to TRBJ2-7; a weak D assignment points to TRBD1 (5 bases agree). The receptor comes from an adult in good health. In nucleotides, the sequence is TGTGCCAGCAGTTACTCCGTGGGGCCGTTCTCCTACGAGCAGTACTTC. This codes for CASSYSVGPFSYEQYF.